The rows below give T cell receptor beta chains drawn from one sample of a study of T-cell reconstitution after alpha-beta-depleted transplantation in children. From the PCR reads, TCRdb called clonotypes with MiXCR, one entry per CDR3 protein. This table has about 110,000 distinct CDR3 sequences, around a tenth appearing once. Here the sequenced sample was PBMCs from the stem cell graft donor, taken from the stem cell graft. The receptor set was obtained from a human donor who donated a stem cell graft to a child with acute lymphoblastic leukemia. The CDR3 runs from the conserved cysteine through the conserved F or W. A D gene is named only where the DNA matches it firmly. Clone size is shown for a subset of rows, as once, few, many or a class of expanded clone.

cdr3_aa: CASSSMGNQPQHF; cdr3_nt: TGTGCCAGCAGTTCGATGGGCAATCAGCCCCAGCATTTT; d_call: .; clone_size: .; v_call: TRBV6-2/TRBV6-3; j_call: TRBJ1-5
cdr3_aa: CASSEEGDSNQPQHF; cdr3_nt: TGTGCCAGCAGTGAGGAGGGTGATAGCAATCAGCCCCAGCATTTT; d_call: .; clone_size: .; v_call: TRBV2; j_call: TRBJ1-5
cdr3_aa: CASSRREGETQYF; cdr3_nt: TGTGCCAGCAGCCGCAGGGAAGGGGAGACCCAGTACTTC; d_call: .; clone_size: many; v_call: TRBV7-3; j_call: TRBJ2-5
cdr3_aa: CASRDRGGSDQPQHF; cdr3_nt: TGTGCCAGCAGGGACAGGGGAGGCTCCGATCAGCCCCAGCATTTT; d_call: TRBD1; clone_size: many; v_call: TRBV6-1; j_call: TRBJ1-5
cdr3_aa: CASSPTQGAKEKLFF; cdr3_nt: TGTGCCAGCAGCCCCACCCAGGGGGCGAAGGAAAAACTGTTTTTT; d_call: TRBD1; clone_size: many; v_call: TRBV14; j_call: TRBJ1-4
cdr3_aa: CASSRGTSGGQLQYF; cdr3_nt: TGCGCCAGCAGCCGCGGGACTAGCGGGGGCCAATTACAGTATTTT; d_call: TRBD2; clone_size: many; v_call: TRBV4-3; j_call: TRBJ2-3
cdr3_aa: CAWSGAFREQFF; cdr3_nt: TGTGCCTGGTCAGGGGCTTTCAGAGAGCAGTTCTTC; d_call: .; clone_size: .; v_call: TRBV30; j_call: TRBJ2-1
cdr3_aa: CASSPRTSGRFHEQFF; cdr3_nt: TGTGCCAGCAGTCCCAGGACTAGCGGGAGGTTCCATGAGCAGTTCTTC; d_call: TRBD2; clone_size: many; v_call: TRBV27; j_call: TRBJ2-1
cdr3_aa: CASSYSRAGNQPQHF; cdr3_nt: TGTGCCAGCAGTTACTCCCGTGCGGGCAATCAGCCCCAGCATTTT; d_call: .; clone_size: many; v_call: TRBV6-5; j_call: TRBJ1-5
cdr3_aa: CSVRLEAPQETQYF; cdr3_nt: TGCAGCGTACGACTAGAGGCTCCCCAAGAGACCCAGTACTTC; d_call: .; clone_size: many; v_call: TRBV29-1; j_call: TRBJ2-5
cdr3_aa: CASSDRGPNEKLFF; cdr3_nt: TGTGCCAGCAGTGATAGGGGTCCTAATGAAAAACTGTTTTTT; d_call: .; clone_size: many; v_call: TRBV12-3/TRBV12-4; j_call: TRBJ1-4
cdr3_aa: CASSYRTNYNEQFF; cdr3_nt: TGTGCCAGCAGTTACCGGACCAACTACAATGAGCAGTTCTTC; d_call: .; clone_size: .; v_call: TRBV6-5; j_call: TRBJ2-1
cdr3_aa: CATSQGASNEKLFF; cdr3_nt: TGTGCCACCAGCCAGGGGGCATCTAATGAAAAACTGTTTTTT; d_call: TRBD1; clone_size: many; v_call: TRBV24-1; j_call: TRBJ1-4
cdr3_aa: CASSLMAHANYGYTF; cdr3_nt: TGTGCCAGCAGTTTAATGGCCCACGCTAACTATGGCTACACCTTC; d_call: .; clone_size: many; v_call: TRBV27; j_call: TRBJ1-2
cdr3_aa: CASSQQTSSYEQYF; cdr3_nt: TGCGCCAGCAGCCAGCAGACTAGCTCCTACGAGCAGTACTTC; d_call: .; clone_size: many; v_call: TRBV5-1; j_call: TRBJ2-7
cdr3_aa: CASSYTRLAGGNEQFF; cdr3_nt: TGTGCCAGCAGCTATACCAGACTAGCGGGGGGTAATGAGCAGTTCTTC; d_call: TRBD2; clone_size: many; v_call: TRBV7-6; j_call: TRBJ2-1
cdr3_aa: CASSPDRAGPMNTEAFF; cdr3_nt: TGCGCCAGCAGCCCGGACAGGGCGGGACCCATGAACACTGAAGCTTTCTTT; d_call: TRBD1; clone_size: many; v_call: TRBV5-1; j_call: TRBJ1-1
cdr3_aa: CASSDAGTSGRAKDTQYF; cdr3_nt: TGCGCCAGCAGCGACGCCGGGACTAGCGGGAGGGCAAAAGATACGCAGTATTTT; d_call: TRBD2; clone_size: many; v_call: TRBV5-1; j_call: TRBJ2-3
cdr3_aa: CASSLAPADTQYF; cdr3_nt: TGCGCCAGCAGCTTGGCCCCGGCAGATACGCAGTATTTT; d_call: .; clone_size: many; v_call: TRBV5-1; j_call: TRBJ2-3
cdr3_aa: CATSDFFPADEKLFF; cdr3_nt: TGTGCCACCAGTGATTTCTTCCCAGCGGACGAAAAACTGTTTTTT; d_call: .; clone_size: many; v_call: TRBV24-1; j_call: TRBJ1-4
cdr3_aa: CASSRGSEATYNEQFF; cdr3_nt: TGTGCCAGCAGCCGAGGATCGGAGGCCACCTACAATGAGCAGTTCTTC; d_call: .; clone_size: many; v_call: TRBV6-1; j_call: TRBJ2-1
cdr3_aa: CASSSSPLRELNEQFF; cdr3_nt: TGTGCCAGCAGCTCCTCCCCCCTGCGGGAGCTCAATGAGCAGTTCTTC; d_call: TRBD2; clone_size: many; v_call: TRBV7-3; j_call: TRBJ2-1
cdr3_aa: CASREGENTEAFF; cdr3_nt: TGTGCCAGCCGGGAGGGGGAGAACACTGAAGCTTTCTTT; d_call: .; clone_size: .; v_call: TRBV18; j_call: TRBJ1-1
cdr3_aa: CASRDIRGNNEKLFF; cdr3_nt: TGTGCCAGCAGGGACATCAGGGGTAACAATGAAAAACTGTTTTTT; d_call: .; clone_size: many; v_call: TRBV27; j_call: TRBJ1-4
cdr3_aa: CASSIGSQGRETQYF; cdr3_nt: TGTGCCAGTAGTATAGGTTCCCAAGGGAGGGAGACCCAGTACTTC; d_call: .; clone_size: many; v_call: TRBV19; j_call: TRBJ2-5
cdr3_aa: CASSLGLAGEKRRETQYF; cdr3_nt: TGTGCCAGCAGCTTAGGTCTAGCGGGAGAGAAAAGGCGAGAGACCCAGTACTTC; d_call: TRBD2; clone_size: many; v_call: TRBV7-9; j_call: TRBJ2-5
cdr3_aa: CSARTGTSDETQYF; cdr3_nt: TGCAGTGCTCGTACCGGGACTAGCGATGAGACCCAGTACTTC; d_call: TRBD2; clone_size: many; v_call: TRBV20-1; j_call: TRBJ2-5
cdr3_aa: CASSLTLRSGANVLTF; cdr3_nt: TGCGCCAGCAGCTTGACCCTCCGCTCTGGGGCCAACGTCCTGACTTTC; d_call: .; clone_size: many; v_call: TRBV5-1; j_call: TRBJ2-6
cdr3_aa: CASTEGGTGELFF; cdr3_nt: TGTGCCAGCACCGAAGGGGGCACCGGGGAGCTGTTTTTT; d_call: .; clone_size: many; v_call: TRBV5-5; j_call: TRBJ2-2
cdr3_aa: CASSPDSSMSYEQYF; cdr3_nt: TGTGCCAGCTCACCAGACTCCTCTATGTCCTACGAGCAGTACTTC; d_call: .; clone_size: many; v_call: TRBV18; j_call: TRBJ2-7
cdr3_aa: CASSLTGDYNSPLHF; cdr3_nt: TGTGCCAGCAGCTTAACCGGGGACTATAATTCACCCCTCCACTTT; d_call: .; clone_size: many; v_call: TRBV7-2; j_call: TRBJ1-6